A single sample gave rise to the 10 T cell receptor beta chains below, sequenced in a study of cytomegalovirus exposure and HLA in healthy donors. Both 60 Vbeta primers and 13 Jbeta primers went into the PCR. Repertoires were generated with immunoSEQ multiplex PCR, while TCRdb's copy carries only in-frame clones and drops some. Of under 250,000 clones in the sample, 82% were seen once. The sequenced sample consisted of PBMCs. The source is a man aged 40-50 years in good health and CMV-seropositive.

The chain links TRBV19 to TRBJ2-3, with D maybe TRBD2 (6 bases). Germline V gene sequence: CDR1 LNHDA, CDR2 SQIVND (reference sequence). This CDR3 comprises 15 residues. The V and J ends lost 7 bases and 2 bases respectively, with 16 bases between them. The DNA for the CDR3 is TGTGCCAGTAAGAGGATAGCGGATAACACAGATACGCAGTATTTT. Protein: CASKRIADNTDTQYF.

This clone came up once. The chain combines TRBV7-9 with TRBJ1-5, with D hard to call. The length of the CDR3 is 14 residues. Germline V gene data show CDR1 as SEHNR and CDR2 as FQNEAQ (reference sequence). V was shortened by 3 bases and J by 0 bases, with 6 bases between the two germline ends. In nucleotides, the CDR3 is TGTGCCAGCAGCTTTTCCGGTAGCAATCAGCCCCAGCATTTT. Encoded protein: CASSFSGSNQPQHF.

This chain links TRBV19 with TRBJ1-2; no clear D gene. The CDR3 totals 14 residues. The V and J ends lost 6 bases and 1 base respectively, with 12 bases between them. CDR1 and CDR2 (germline): LNHDA, SQIVND (reference sequence). CDR3 sequence: CASRDGGGNYGYTF. CDR3 DNA: TGTGCCAGTAGAGACGGAGGAGGTAACTATGGCTACACCTTC. Based on the CDR3 plus reference TRBV19 and TRBJ1-2, the full variable domain is DGGITQSPKYLFRKEGQNVTLSCEQNLNHDAMYWYRQDPGQGLRLIYYSQIVNDFQKGDIAEGYSVSREKKESFPLTVTSAQKNPTAFYLCASRDGGGNYGYTFGSGTRLTVV.

The chain is built from TRBV2 and TRBJ2-7; 8 bases are a match to TRBD2. CDR3 length: 13 amino acids. Germline loops: CDR1 SNHLY, CDR2 FYNNEI. V was clipped by 6 bases and J by 7 bases; unmatched bases: 8. The DNA for the CDR3 is TGTGCCAGCAGCGCCCTGGCGGGAGGTGAGCAGTACGTC. It encodes CASSALAGGEQYV.

This rearrangement joins TRBV5-8 to TRBJ2-1, with 7 positions matching TRBD1. The V and J ends lost 6 bases and 7 bases, in that order; junction bases with no gene match: 7. Germline-derived CDR1 and CDR2 are SGHTS and YDEGEE. This CDR3 comprises 13 residues. CDR3 nucleotide sequence: TGTGCCAGCACCACAGGGGAGTGGAATGAGCAGTTCTTC. As protein: CASTTGEWNEQFF.

The CDR3 loop is CASSKGTGGSPLHF. The CDR3 region has the DNA TGCGCCAGCAGCAAAGGGACAGGGGGTTCACCCCTCCACTTT. The chain couples TRBV5-1 to TRBJ1-6, with 11 positions matching TRBD1. The V gene end was trimmed by 4 bases and the J gene end by 9 bases; junction bases not matched to a gene: 3. Germline values: CDR1 SGHRS, CDR2 YFSETQ. There are 14 residues in the CDR3.

The chain uses TRBV6-1 and TRBJ1-1; the match to TRBD1 covers 9 bases. V was pared by 4 bases and J by 0 bases, with 3 bases of the junction left unmatched. This CDR3 comprises 15 residues. In germline, CDR1 is MNHNS, CDR2 SASEGT. The CDR3 bases are TGTGCCAGCAGTGCGGACAGGGGTATGAACACTGAAGCTTTCTTT. It translates to CASSADRGMNTEAFF.

This clone is a singleton in its sample. The DNA of the CDR3 is TGTGCCGGGACTAGCGGGACATACAATGAGCAGTTCTTC. This sequence encodes CAGTSGTYNEQFF. The chain carries TRBV30 and TRBJ2-1; 13 nucleotides line up with TRBD2. The V and J ends lost 8 bases and 4 bases, in that order; junction bases with no gene match: 2. The germline V gene encodes CDR1 GTSNPN and CDR2 SVGIG (reference sequence). The CDR3 sequence is 13 residues long.

The count of this clone is one. The chain employs TRBV19 and TRBJ2-1, with a weak D call TRBD1 (6 bases). CDR3 length: 15 residues. Trimming shortened V by 5 bases and J by 2 bases, and 13 bases separated the two germline ends. CDR1 is LNHDA, CDR2 SQIVND, per germline (reference sequence). Here the CDR3 DNA reads TGTGCCAGTAGTGCAGAGGACAGCCCCTACAATGAGCAGTTCTTC. Amino acids: CASSAEDSPYNEQFF.

The chain carries TRBV9 and TRBJ2-5, with 14 bases fitting TRBD2. V shed 4 bases and J 5 bases; nucleotides not matched to a gene: 4. Germline V lookup: CDR1 SGDLS, CDR2 YYNGEE. CDR3 length: 15 residues. The CDR3 loop reads CASSLRTSGRETQYF. The CDR3 bases are TGTGCCAGCAGCCTGCGGACTAGCGGGAGGGAGACCCAGTACTTC.